This T cell receptor beta chain was captured by sequencing in a study of blood T cell repertoires in COVID-19. The data were produced by immunoSEQ multiplex PCR, yet TCRdb's version contains in-frame clones alone and is incomplete. The repertoire has around 500,000 clones, around nine tenths of them found once; the top ten carry around 7.9%. Germline V gene data show CDR1 as LNHDA and CDR2 as SQIVND (reference sequence). The CDR3 consists of 21 residues. Losses at the gene ends were 1 base for V and 0 bases for J; bases not matched to a gene: 21. Each recovered donor of Cohort 3 presented with two negative PCRs, clearance, or symptom resolution.

Specimen: PBMCs or T cells enriched from blood (not recorded which). The sequence came from a woman aged 55 to 70 who had recovered from COVID-19. The rearrangement links TRBV19 to TRBJ2-7, with TRBD1 identical over 7 bases. The CDR3 region has the DNA TGTGCCAGTAGTATAGCCGATTTGCCCCTAGAGCCCCGGGACAGCTCCTACGAGCAGTACTTC. Protein sequence: CASSIADLPLEPRDSSYEQYF.